This T cell receptor (beta chain) was captured in a study of TIL therapy for anti-PD-1-resistant metastatic lung cancer. Background on the study: Most patients had lung adenocarcinoma; a few tumors were EGFR-mutant, two ALK-rearranged; half smoked currently or formerly. Tumors carried a median about 1.5 non-synonymous mutations per megabase.

The immunoSEQ assay was v3. Produced via immunoSEQ multiplex PCR; TCRdb's table is partial and in-frame only. The repertoire holds roughly 26,000 clones, with roughly two thirds as singletons. General study points: Compared with baseline intratumoral T cells, expanded TIL cultures were more clonal and less diverse (roughly 6.5% vs 31%).

Stated time point: pre-treatment sample, taken before nivolumab and TIL therapy. Pleural nodules or supraclavicular lymph nodes made up most of the excised metastases sampled. In the case of this clone: Its antigen is unidentified.

The CDR3 totals 13 residues. Germline V gene sequence: CDR1 LNHDA, CDR2 SQIVND (reference sequence). Trimming took off 3 bases at V and 2 bases at J, with 6 bases between the two ends. The input for sequencing was tumor tissue, taken at baseline. V is TRBV19 and J is TRBJ2-3, with unresolved D. The receptor's source is a person aged 25-85 years with non-small cell lung cancer. For the CDR3, the DNA is TGTGCCAGTAGTATTGGTCACACAGATACGCAGTATTTT. Encoded protein: CASSIGHTDTQYF.